This entry lists 22 T cell receptor beta chains sequenced from one sample in a study of cytomegalovirus exposure and HLA in healthy donors. PCR involved 60 Vbeta and 13 Jbeta primers. TCRdb's table, derived via immunoSEQ multiplex PCR, lists solely in-frame clones and lacks some. The sample has around 220,000 clones; about 77% are singletons. Input material: PBMCs. Receptors were obtained from a woman in her twenties or thirties in good health and CMV-seronegative.

V and J are TRBV13 and TRBJ2-7, with 8 bases fitting TRBD2. The CDR3 is 15 residues long. CDR1 and CDR2 (germline): PRHDT, FYEKMQ (reference sequence). J gave up 3 bases and V 5 bases, and 9 bases lay outside the gene matches. CDR3 sequence reads: CASSATAGAFYEQYF. CDR3 DNA: TGTGCCAGCAGCGCTACAGCGGGAGCCTTCTACGAGCAGTACTTC.

A single count supports this clone. This sequence joins TRBV11-3 and TRBJ2-7, with 7 positions matching TRBD1. The germline gives CDR1 SGHNT, CDR2 YENEEA. Germline trimming cut 4 bases from V and 5 bases from J; bases unmatched to any gene: 8. The CDR3 runs 14 residues. CDR3 residues: CASSSDRWPDEQYF. In DNA, the CDR3 is TGTGCCAGCAGCTCGGACAGGTGGCCCGACGAGCAGTACTTC. Variable domain in full (rest from reference TRBV11-3 and TRBJ2-7): EAGVVQSPRYKIIEKKQPVAFWCNPISGHNTLYWYLQNLGQGPELLIRYENEEAVDDSQLPKDRFSAERLKGVDSTLKIQPAELGDSAVYLCASSSDRWPDEQYFGPGTRLTVT.

V gene TRBV7-2 combines with J gene TRBJ2-1; 9 bases match TRBD2. The CDR3 runs to 15 residues. Trimming cost V 4 bases and J 7 bases; bases outside gene matches: 8. The V gene's germline CDR1 is SGHTA and CDR2 FQGNSA. CDR3: CASSYPGLATNEQFF. The CDR3 nucleotides are TGTGCCAGCAGCTACCCGGGACTAGCAACGAATGAGCAGTTCTTC.

This chain links TRBV7-2 with TRBJ1-5; 7 bases map to TRBD1. Germline CDR1 reads SGHTA; CDR2 reads FQGNSA. Trimming took 1 base from V and 4 from J; bases not matched to a gene: 4. This CDR3 is 15 amino acids long. The CDR3 is CASSLDRGGNQPQHF. The CDR3 DNA reads TGTGCCAGCAGCTTAGACAGGGGAGGAAATCAGCCCCAGCATTTT.

In this sample, this clone turned up once. The chain has TRBV9 and TRBJ2-5, with D perhaps TRBD2 (6 bases). V was cut by 0 bases and J by 3 bases, with 6 bases left in between. Germline-derived CDR1 and CDR2 are SGDLS and YYNGEE. The CDR3 is made up of 13 amino acids. The CDR3 bases are TGTGCCAGCAGCGTAGCGGGAGAAGAGACCCAGTACTTC. Protein: CASSVAGEETQYF.

This clone was picked up a small number of times. The chain carries TRBV5-1 and TRBJ2-3, with D uncertain. From germline, CDR1 is SGHRS and CDR2 YFSETQ. The CDR3 contains 14 residues. Trimming removed 0 bases from V and 8 bases from J, with 13 bases in between. CDR3 in DNA: TGCGCCAGCAGCTTGGGACTTGGTGCAGCTACGCAGTATTTT. Residues: CASSLGLGAATQYF.

This chain connects TRBV29-1 to TRBJ1-1, with 11 bases that match TRBD1. CDR1 SQVTM and CDR2 ANQGSEA come from the germline V gene. V lost 3 bases and J lost 0; bases outside the gene matches: 12. This CDR3 spans 18 amino acids. The chain's CDR3 is CSVEGRTGGLPMNTEAFF. CDR3 nucleotide sequence: TGCAGCGTTGAGGGCAGGACAGGGGGCCTACCCATGAACACTGAAGCTTTCTTT.

This clone was counted once. This chain joins TRBV27 and TRBJ2-1, with TRBD2 identical over 7 bases. The CDR3 runs to 14 residues. The germline V gene has CDR1 MNHEY and CDR2 SMNVEV (reference sequence). V dropped 7 bases and J dropped 2; count of bases not matched to a gene: 5. Written as DNA, the CDR3 is TGTGCCAGCACCTTAAGCGGGACCTACAATGAGCAGTTCTTC. This encodes CASTLSGTYNEQFF.

A remark on this clone: The same CDR3 is also encoded by other DNA sequences in this sample. The V gene is TRBV30, the J gene TRBJ1-2, with D tentatively TRBD1 (6 bases). Trimming removed 0 bases at V and 4 bases at J, with 6 bases between. The CDR3 is made up of 12 amino acids. Germline CDR1 reads GTSNPN; CDR2 reads SVGIG (reference sequence). The CDR3 region has the DNA TGTGCCTGGAGTGTACAGGGCTATGGCTACACCTTC. Translating it yields CAWSVQGYGYTF.

This sequence joins TRBV7-3 and TRBJ1-2; D uncertain. CDR3 size: 14 residues. Germline-derived CDR1 and CDR2 are SGHTA and FQGTGA. Trimming stripped 5 bases from V and 11 bases from J, with 21 bases between. CDR3 nucleotide sequence: TGTGCCAGCAGCCCAACACGGGATTCGGATCGGTACACCTTC. As protein: CASSPTRDSDRYTF.

The V gene is TRBV18, the J gene TRBJ2-3; 8 positions agree with TRBD1. V shed 3 bases, J shed 5 bases, and the junction held 1 base outside the gene matches. The germline V gene encodes CDR1 KGHSH and CDR2 LQKENI. The CDR3 spans 13 residues. This CDR3 is CASSPDRGDTQYF. CDR3 nucleotide sequence: TGTGCCAGCTCACCCGACAGGGGAGATACGCAGTATTTT.

The genes are TRBV7-9 and TRBJ2-3; 7 bases agree with TRBD2. This CDR3 is built from 16 residues. Unmatched junction bases numbered 8, after V lost 3 bases and J lost 2 bases. Germline CDR1 reads SEHNR; CDR2 reads FQNEAQ (reference sequence). This CDR3 is CASSLSSGATTDTQYF. The CDR3 coding sequence is TGTGCCAGCAGCTTGTCGAGCGGGGCCACCACAGATACGCAGTATTTT.

This clone has more than one count but fewer than ten. This rearrangement joins TRBV7-9 to TRBJ2-7; 9 bases match TRBD2. CDR3 length: 16 residues. V was pared by 5 bases and J by 5 bases, with 13 bases of the junction left unmatched. The germline CDR1 and CDR2 sequences are SEHNR and FQNEAQ (reference sequence). As DNA, the CDR3 is TGTGCCAGCAGCACCAAGGGGGCGGGAGGGCCTAACGAGCAGTACTTC. Amino acid sequence: CASSTKGAGGPNEQYF.

V and J are TRBV27 and TRBJ2-5, with D possibly being TRBD1 (6 bases). The CDR3 consists of 14 residues. CDR1 is MNHEY, CDR2 SMNVEV, per germline (reference sequence). V lost 10 bases to trimming and J lost 5 bases, with 20 bases between them. CDR3 amino acids: CATPRGQLTETQYF. The CDR3 DNA reads TGTGCCACCCCAAGAGGACAGTTGACGGAGACCCAGTACTTC.

The chain combines TRBV29-1 with TRBJ2-2, with 7 bases matching TRBD1. Per the germline V gene, CDR1 is SQVTM and CDR2 is ANQGSEA. The CDR3 totals 15 residues. J lost 0 bases, V lost 2 bases, and 3 bases had no gene match. In DNA, the CDR3 is TGCAGCGTTGAACGGGACAGCGCGAACACCGGGGAGCTGTTTTTT. Translated, it gives CSVERDSANTGELFF.

CDR3 sequence: CAWSLVDNEQFF. For the CDR3, the DNA is TGTGCCTGGAGCCTAGTGGACAATGAGCAGTTCTTC. V is TRBV30 and J is TRBJ2-1; the D is unclear. Deletions cut 3 bases from V and 5 bases from J, with 8 bases between. CDR3 length: 12 residues. Germline-derived CDR1 and CDR2 are GTSNPN and SVGIG (reference sequence).

CDR3 residues: CASSIEHRGNQPQHF. The CDR3 bases are TGTGCCAGTAGTATAGAACACAGGGGCAATCAGCCCCAGCATTTT. The chain carries TRBV19 and TRBJ1-5; perhaps TRBD1 as D (6 bases). This CDR3 spans 15 amino acids. Trimming left V 0 bases short and J 2 bases short, with 8 bases between. In germline, CDR1 is LNHDA, CDR2 SQIVND (reference sequence).

The count of this clone is one. This chain uses TRBV10-2 with TRBJ1-1, with 7 bases identical to TRBD1. CDR1 and CDR2 from the germline V gene are WSHSY and SAAADI. The CDR3 contains 15 residues. The trim removed 3 bases at V and 5 bases at J, leaving 9 bases unmatched. Here the CDR3 DNA reads TGCGCCAGCAGTGACGTGACAGGGTTGGTAACTGAAGCTTTCTTT. Translating gives CASSDVTGLVTEAFF.

This clone occurred once. This chain connects TRBV18 to TRBJ2-7, with 7 bases that match TRBD1. This CDR3 is built from 12 residues. Trimming at V came to 6 bases and at J to 5 bases, leaving 4 bases not matched to a gene. Germline V gene sequence: CDR1 KGHSH, CDR2 LQKENI. CDR3 DNA: TGTGCCAGCTCTCAGGGGGTCCACGAGCAGTACTTC. The encoded protein is CASSQGVHEQYF.

This clone was seen a single time. The chain links TRBV6-1 to TRBJ2-7; 14 bases agree with TRBD2. The ends lost 4 bases at V and 2 bases at J; junction bases unmatched: 4. The CDR3 runs 16 residues. CDR1 and CDR2 from the germline V gene are MNHNS and SASEGT. CDR3 residues: CASSGSGLAGAYEQYF. CDR3 in DNA: TGTGCCAGCAGTGGGTCGGGACTAGCGGGAGCCTACGAGCAGTACTTC.

This clone was counted a few times. Other DNA sequences in the sample encode the same CDR3. V usage is TRBV7-9 and J usage is TRBJ2-7; possibly TRBD2 for D (5 bases). The germline CDR1 and CDR2 sequences are SEHNR and FQNEAQ (reference sequence). The CDR3 consists of 12 residues. Trimming removed 5 bases at V and 2 bases at J, with 7 bases between. CDR3 DNA: TGTGCCAGCAGCCGAGCGGCCTACGAGCAGTACTTC. Protein product: CASSRAAYEQYF.

V gene TRBV11-3 combines with J gene TRBJ2-3; 9 positions match TRBD2. The CDR3 sequence is 17 residues long. From germline, CDR1 is SGHNT and CDR2 YENEEA. V shed 3 bases, J shed 6 bases, and the junction held 13 bases outside the gene matches. CDR3 bases: TGTGCCAGCAGCTTCATTTCCGGCGGGGGGGCCTCGGATACGCAGTATTTT. It specifies CASSFISGGGASDTQYF.